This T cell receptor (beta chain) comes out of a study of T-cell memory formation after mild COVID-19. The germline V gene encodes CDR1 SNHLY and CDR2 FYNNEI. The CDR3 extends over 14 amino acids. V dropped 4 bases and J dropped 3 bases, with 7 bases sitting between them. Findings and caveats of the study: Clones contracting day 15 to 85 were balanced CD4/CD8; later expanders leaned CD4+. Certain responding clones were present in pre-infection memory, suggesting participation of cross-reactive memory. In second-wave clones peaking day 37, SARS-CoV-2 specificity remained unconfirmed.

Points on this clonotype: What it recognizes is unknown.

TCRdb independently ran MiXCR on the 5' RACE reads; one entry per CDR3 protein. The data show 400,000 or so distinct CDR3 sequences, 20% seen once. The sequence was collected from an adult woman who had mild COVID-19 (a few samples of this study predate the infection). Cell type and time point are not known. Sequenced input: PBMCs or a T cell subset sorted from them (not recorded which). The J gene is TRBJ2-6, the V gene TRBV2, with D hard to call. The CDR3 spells CASSGRVGANVLTF. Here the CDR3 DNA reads TGTGCCAGCAGTGGTAGGGTTGGGGCCAACGTCCTGACTTTC.